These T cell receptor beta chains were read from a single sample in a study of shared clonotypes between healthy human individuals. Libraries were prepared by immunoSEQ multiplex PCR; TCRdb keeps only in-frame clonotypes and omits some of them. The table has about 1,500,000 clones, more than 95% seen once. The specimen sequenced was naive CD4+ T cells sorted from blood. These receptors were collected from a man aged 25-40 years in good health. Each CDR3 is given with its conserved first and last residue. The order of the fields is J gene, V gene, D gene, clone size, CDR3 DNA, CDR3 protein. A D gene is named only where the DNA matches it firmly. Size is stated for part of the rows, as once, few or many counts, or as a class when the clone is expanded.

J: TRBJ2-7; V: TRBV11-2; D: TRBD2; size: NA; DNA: TGTGCCAGCAGCTTAGGGCTAGCGGAGTACTACGAGCAGTACTTC; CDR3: CASSLGLAEYYEQYF
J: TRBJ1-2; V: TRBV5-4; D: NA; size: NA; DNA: TGTGCCAGCAGCGCTTTTCGGGACCGAGGGGCCTATGGCTACACCTTC; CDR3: CASSAFRDRGAYGYTF
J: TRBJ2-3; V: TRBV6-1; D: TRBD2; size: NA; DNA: TGTGCCAGCAGTGCCCTAGCGGGGAGCACAGATACGCAGTATTTT; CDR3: CASSALAGSTDTQYF
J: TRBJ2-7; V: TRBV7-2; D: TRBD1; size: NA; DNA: TGTGCCAGCAGCAGGCGACAGGGAGAGGGGGAGCAGTACTTC; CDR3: CASSRRQGEGEQYF
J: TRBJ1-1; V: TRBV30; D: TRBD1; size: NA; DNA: TGTGCCTGGAGTTACGTCACAGGGGACAACACTGAAGCTTTCTTT; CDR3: CAWSYVTGDNTEAFF
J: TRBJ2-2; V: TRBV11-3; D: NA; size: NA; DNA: TGTGCCAGCAGCTTTTTTGGGGGGCGCGTTGGCACCGGGGAGCTGTTTTTT; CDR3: CASSFFGGRVGTGELFF
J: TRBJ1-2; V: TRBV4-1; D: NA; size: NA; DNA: TGCGCCAGCAGCCAAGGGGATGGCTACACCTTC; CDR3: CASSQGDGYTF
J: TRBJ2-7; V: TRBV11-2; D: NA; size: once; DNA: TGTGCCAGCAGCCGGGGGTCACCACGTGAGCAGTACTTC; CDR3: CASSRGSPREQYF
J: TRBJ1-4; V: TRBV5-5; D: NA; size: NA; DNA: TGTGCCAGCAGCTTGGTTAAGGGGTTGCCTAATGAAAAACTGTTTTTT; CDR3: CASSLVKGLPNEKLFF
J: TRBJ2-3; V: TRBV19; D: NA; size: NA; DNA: TGTGCCAGTAGTATCCGGACAGTTTCCACAGATACGCAGTATTTT; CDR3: CASSIRTVSTDTQYF
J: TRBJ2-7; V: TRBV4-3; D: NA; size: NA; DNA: TGCGCCAGCAGCCAAGGGCTTTTCGGGGATTCCGTGCAGTACTTC; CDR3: CASSQGLFGDSVQYF
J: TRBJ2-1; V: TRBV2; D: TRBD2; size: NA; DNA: TGTGCCAGCAGTATAGCGGGAGGGGGTGAGCAGTTCTTC; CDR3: CASSIAGGGEQFF
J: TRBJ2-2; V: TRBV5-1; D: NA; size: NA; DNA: TGCGCCAGCAGCTTGGCCAGGGCGGGCCCTTTGACCGGGGAGCTGTTTTTT; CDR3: CASSLARAGPLTGELFF
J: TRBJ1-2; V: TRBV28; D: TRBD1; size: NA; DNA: TGTGCCAGCGGCGCGACAGGGTCTGGCTATGGCTACACCTTC; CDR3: CASGATGSGYGYTF
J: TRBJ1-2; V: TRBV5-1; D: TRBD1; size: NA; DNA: TGCGCCAGCAGCTACAGGGACAGGGTGGACTATGGCTACACCTTC; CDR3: CASSYRDRVDYGYTF
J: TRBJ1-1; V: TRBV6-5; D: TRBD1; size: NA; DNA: TGTGCCAGCAGTACTCGGGACAGGGTTACTGAAGCTTTCTTT; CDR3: CASSTRDRVTEAFF
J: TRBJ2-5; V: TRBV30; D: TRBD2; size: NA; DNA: TGTGCCTGGAGTCCACTAGCGGGACTCCAAGAGACCCAGTACTTC; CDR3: CAWSPLAGLQETQYF
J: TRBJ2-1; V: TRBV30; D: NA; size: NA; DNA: TGTGCCTGGAGTGTAAGGAAGGGGCGTTTAGTTGGTGAGCAGTTCTTC; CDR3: CAWSVRKGRLVGEQFF
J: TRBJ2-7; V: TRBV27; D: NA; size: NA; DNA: TGTGCCAGCAGTTTATCGAGGGGACACCTAGGCGAGCAGTACTTC; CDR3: CASSLSRGHLGEQYF
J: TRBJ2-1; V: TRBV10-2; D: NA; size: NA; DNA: TGCGCCAGCGATTACGAGGGGCGGGAGCAGTTCTTC; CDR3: CASDYEGREQFF
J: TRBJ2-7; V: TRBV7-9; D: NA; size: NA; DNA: TGTGCCAGCAGCACCAATCCGGGACGGCCCTACGAGCAGTACTTC; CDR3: CASSTNPGRPYEQYF
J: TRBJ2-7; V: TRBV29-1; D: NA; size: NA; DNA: TGCAGCGTTGTGGGACCCACTCGTGGCGAGCAGTACTTC; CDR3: CSVVGPTRGEQYF
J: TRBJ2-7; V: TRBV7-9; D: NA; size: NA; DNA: TGTGCCAGCAGCCTAGGGTCGGACGAGCAGTACTTC; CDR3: CASSLGSDEQYF
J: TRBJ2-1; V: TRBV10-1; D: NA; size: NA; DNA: TGCGCCAGCAGTGGCGCCAGGGGCAATGAGCAGTTCTTC; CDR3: CASSGARGNEQFF
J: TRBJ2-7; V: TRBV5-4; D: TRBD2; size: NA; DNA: TGTGCCAGCAGCCGGGCGGGGACTAGCGGGAGGTACGAGCAGTACTTC; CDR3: CASSRAGTSGRYEQYF
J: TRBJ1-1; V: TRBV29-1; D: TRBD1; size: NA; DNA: TGCAGCGTCACAGGGGGGCTGAACACTGAAGCTTTCTTT; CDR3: CSVTGGLNTEAFF
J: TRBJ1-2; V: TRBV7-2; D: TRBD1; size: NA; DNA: TGTGCCAGCAGCTTAGACTATCAGGGACAGGGATTTTCGAATGGCTACACCTTC; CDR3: CASSLDYQGQGFSNGYTF
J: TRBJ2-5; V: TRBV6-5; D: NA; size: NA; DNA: TGTGCCAGCAGTACCTTAAGAGACCAAGAGACCCAGTACTTC; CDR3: CASSTLRDQETQYF
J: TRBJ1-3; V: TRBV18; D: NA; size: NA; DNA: TGTGCCAGCCGAGGACAGTGGGCCTCTGGAAACACCATATATTTT; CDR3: CASRGQWASGNTIYF